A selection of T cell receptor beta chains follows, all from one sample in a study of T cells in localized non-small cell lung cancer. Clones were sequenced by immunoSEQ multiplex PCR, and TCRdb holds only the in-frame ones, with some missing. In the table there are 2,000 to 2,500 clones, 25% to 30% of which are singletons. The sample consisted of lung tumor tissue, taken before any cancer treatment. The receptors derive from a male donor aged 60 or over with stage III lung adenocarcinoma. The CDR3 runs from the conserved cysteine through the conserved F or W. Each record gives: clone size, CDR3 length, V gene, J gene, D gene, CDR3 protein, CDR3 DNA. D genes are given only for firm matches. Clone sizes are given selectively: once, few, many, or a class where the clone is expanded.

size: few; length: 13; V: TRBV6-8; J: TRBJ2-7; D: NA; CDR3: CAIRGASSYEQYF; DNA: TGTGCCATCAGAGGGGCGAGCTCCTACGAGCAGTACTTC
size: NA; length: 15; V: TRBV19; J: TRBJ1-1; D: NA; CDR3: CASGLVGVANTEAFF; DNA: TGTGCCAGTGGCCTAGTCGGGGTTGCGAACACTGAAGCTTTCTTT
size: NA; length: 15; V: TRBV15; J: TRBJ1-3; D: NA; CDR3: CATSRDGISGNTIYF; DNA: TGTGCCACCAGCAGAGATGGCATCTCTGGAAACACCATATATTTT
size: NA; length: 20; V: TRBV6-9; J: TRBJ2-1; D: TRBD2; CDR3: CASSSPGKAGGTSSYNEQFF; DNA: TGTGCCAGCAGTTCCCCCGGGAAAGCGGGAGGTACGAGCTCCTACAATGAGCAGTTCTTC
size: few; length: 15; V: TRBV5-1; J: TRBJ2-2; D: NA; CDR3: CASSLKRSDTGELFF; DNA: TGCGCCAGCAGCTTGAAAAGGTCGGACACCGGGGAGCTGTTTTTT
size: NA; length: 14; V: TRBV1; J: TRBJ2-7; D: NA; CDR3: CASSQDTGNYEQYF; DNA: TGCGCCAGCAGCCAAGATACGGGGAACTACGAGCAGTACTTC
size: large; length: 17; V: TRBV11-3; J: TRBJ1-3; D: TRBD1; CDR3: CASSLQGGSSSGNTIYF; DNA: TGTGCCAGCAGCTTACAGGGGGGCTCAAGCTCTGGAAACACCATATATTTT
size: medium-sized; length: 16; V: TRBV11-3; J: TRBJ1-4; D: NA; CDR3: CASSSTWGGTNEKLFF; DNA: TGTGCCAGCAGCTCCACATGGGGAGGAACTAATGAAAAACTGTTTTTT
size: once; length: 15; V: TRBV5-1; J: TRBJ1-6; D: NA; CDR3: CASSTSSSYNSPLHF; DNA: TGCGCCAGCAGTACTTCTAGCTCCTATAATTCACCCCTCCACTTT
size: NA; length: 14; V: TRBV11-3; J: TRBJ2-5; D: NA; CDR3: CASSRPGPQETQYF; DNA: TGTGCCAGCAGCCGACCCGGGCCTCAAGAGACCCAGTACTTC
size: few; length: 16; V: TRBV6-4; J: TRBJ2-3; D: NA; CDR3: CASSYSGGGFTDTQYF; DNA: TGTGCCAGCAGTTACTCGGGTGGGGGCTTCACAGATACGCAGTATTTT
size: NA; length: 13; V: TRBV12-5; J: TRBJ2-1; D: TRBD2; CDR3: CASGLVSGGEQFF; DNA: TGTGCTAGTGGTTTGGTTTCGGGAGGCGAGCAGTTCTTC
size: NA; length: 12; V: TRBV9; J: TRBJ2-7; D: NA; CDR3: CASRGQSYEQYF; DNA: TGTGCCAGCAGAGGACAGTCCTACGAGCAGTACTTC
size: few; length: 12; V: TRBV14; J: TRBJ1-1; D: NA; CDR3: CASSQLWTEAFF; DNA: TGTGCCAGCAGCCAACTATGGACAGAAGCTTTCTTT
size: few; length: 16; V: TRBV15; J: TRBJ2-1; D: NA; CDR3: CASSLAGSGLYNEQFF; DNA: TGTGCCAGCAGCTTGGCAGGTAGCGGCCTATACAATGAGCAGTTCTTC
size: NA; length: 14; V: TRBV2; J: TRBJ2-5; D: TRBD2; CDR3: CASSYTSGYETQYF; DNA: TGTGCCAGCAGCTACACTAGCGGCTACGAGACCCAGTACTTC
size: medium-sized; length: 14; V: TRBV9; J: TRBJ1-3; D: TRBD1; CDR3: CASSERGPGNTIYF; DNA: TGTGCCAGCAGTGAAAGGGGGCCAGGAAACACCATATATTTT
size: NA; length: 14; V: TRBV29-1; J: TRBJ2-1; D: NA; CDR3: CSATRDTGLGEQFF; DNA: TGCAGTGCGACCCGGGACACGGGTTTAGGAGAGCAGTTCTTC
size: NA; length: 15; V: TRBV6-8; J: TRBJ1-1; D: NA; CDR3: CASTPEYRAGAEAFF; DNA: TGTGCCAGCACACCCGAATACAGGGCGGGGGCGGAAGCTTTCTTT
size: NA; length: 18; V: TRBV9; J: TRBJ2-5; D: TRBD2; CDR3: CASSVGGPGLAGQETQYF; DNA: TGTGCCAGCAGCGTAGGGGGTCCGGGACTAGCGGGCCAAGAGACCCAGTACTTC
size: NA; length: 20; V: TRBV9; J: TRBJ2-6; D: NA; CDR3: CASSPQTETGFFSGANVLTF; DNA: TGTGCCAGCAGCCCGCAAACCGAGACGGGATTTTTTTCCGGGGCCAACGTCCTGACTTTC
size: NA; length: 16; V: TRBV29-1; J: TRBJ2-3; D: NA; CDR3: CSARTTGATSTDTQYF; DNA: TGCAGCGCTAGGACGACCGGGGCGACTAGCACAGATACGCAGTATTTT
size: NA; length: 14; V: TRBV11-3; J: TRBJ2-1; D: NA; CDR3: CASSPRVGYNEQFF; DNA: TGTGCCAGCAGCCCGCGAGTAGGGTACAATGAGCAGTTCTTC
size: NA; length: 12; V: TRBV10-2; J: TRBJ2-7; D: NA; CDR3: CATRQSSHEQYF; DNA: TGCGCCACCCGTCAGAGCTCGCACGAGCAGTACTTC
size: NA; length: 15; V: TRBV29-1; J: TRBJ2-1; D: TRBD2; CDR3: CSALGGAGGRNEQFF; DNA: TGCAGCGCCCTAGGCGGAGCGGGAGGACGGAATGAGCAGTTCTTC
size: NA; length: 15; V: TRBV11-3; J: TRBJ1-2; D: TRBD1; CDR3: CASSSPGQVTYGYTF; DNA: TGTGCCAGCAGCTCTCCGGGACAGGTTACCTATGGCTACACCTTC
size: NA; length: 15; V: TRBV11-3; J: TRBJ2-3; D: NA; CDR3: CASSLNLLATDTQYF; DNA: TGTGCCAGCAGCTTAAACTTACTAGCCACAGATACGCAGTATTTT
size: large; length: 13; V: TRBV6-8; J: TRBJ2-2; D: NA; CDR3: CASSYRDTGELFF; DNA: TGTGCCAGCAGTTACAGGGACACCGGGGAGCTGTTTTTT
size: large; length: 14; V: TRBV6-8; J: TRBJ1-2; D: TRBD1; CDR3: CASSYSGQTYGYTF; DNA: TGTGCCAGCAGTTACTCGGGACAGACCTATGGCTACACCTTC
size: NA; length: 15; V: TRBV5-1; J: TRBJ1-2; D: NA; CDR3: CASSLGLVANYGYTF; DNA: TGCGCCAGCAGCTTGGGACTCGTGGCTAACTATGGCTACACCTTC
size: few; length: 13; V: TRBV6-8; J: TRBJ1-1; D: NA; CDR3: CASSFGQYTEAFF; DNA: TGTGCCAGCAGTTTCGGACAGTACACTGAAGCTTTCTTT
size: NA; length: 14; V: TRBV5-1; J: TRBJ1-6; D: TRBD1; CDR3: CASSLGQGNSPLHF; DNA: TGCGCCAGCAGCCTGGGACAGGGAAATTCACCCCTCCACTTT
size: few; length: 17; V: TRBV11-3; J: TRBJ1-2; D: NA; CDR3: CASSDTYTGLVQGGYTF; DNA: TGTGCCAGCAGCGATACGTACACAGGGTTAGTTCAAGGAGGCTACACCTTC
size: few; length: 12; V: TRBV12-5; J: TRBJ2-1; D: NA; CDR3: CASGLVDNEQFF; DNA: TGTGCTAGTGGTTTGGTGGACAATGAGCAGTTCTTC
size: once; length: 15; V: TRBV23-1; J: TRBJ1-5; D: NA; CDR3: CASSEGVGINQPQHF; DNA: TGCGCCAGCAGCGAAGGGGTAGGGATAAATCAGCCCCAGCATTTT
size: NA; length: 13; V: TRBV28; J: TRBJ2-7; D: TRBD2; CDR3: CASLAGGPYEQYF; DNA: TGTGCCAGCCTAGCGGGGGGGCCCTACGAGCAGTACTTC
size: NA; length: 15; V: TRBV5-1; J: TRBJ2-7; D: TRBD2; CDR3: CASSLAPTSDYEQYF; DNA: TGCGCCAGCAGCTTGGCCCCAACTAGCGACTACGAGCAGTACTTC
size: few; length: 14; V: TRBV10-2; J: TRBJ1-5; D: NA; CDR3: CASSTGRGNQPQHF; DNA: TGCGCCAGTTCGACGGGTCGGGGCAATCAGCCCCAGCATTTT
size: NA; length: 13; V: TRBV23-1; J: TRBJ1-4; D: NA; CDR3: CASSQEGQEKLFF; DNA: TGCGCCAGCAGCCAAGAAGGGCAGGAAAAACTGTTTTTT
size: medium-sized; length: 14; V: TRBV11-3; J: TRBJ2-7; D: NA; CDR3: CASSSGSAPYEQYF; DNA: TGTGCCAGCAGCTCCGGGTCCGCCCCTTACGAGCAGTACTTC
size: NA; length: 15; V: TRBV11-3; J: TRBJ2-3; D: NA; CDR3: CASSPTGTWTDTQYF; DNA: TGTGCCAGCAGCCCCACCGGGACCTGGACCGATACGCAGTATTTT
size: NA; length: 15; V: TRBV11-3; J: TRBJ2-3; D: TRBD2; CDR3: CASRRAGTSTDTQYF; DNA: TGTGCCAGCAGGAGAGCGGGGACTAGCACAGATACGCAGTATTTT
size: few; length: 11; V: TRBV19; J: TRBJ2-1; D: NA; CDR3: CASSIHGEQFF; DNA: TGTGCCAGTAGTATCCACGGTGAGCAGTTCTTC
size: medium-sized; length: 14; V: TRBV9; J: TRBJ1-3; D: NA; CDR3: CASSPGHSGNTIYF; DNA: TGTGCCAGCAGTCCGGGCCACTCTGGAAACACCATATATTTT
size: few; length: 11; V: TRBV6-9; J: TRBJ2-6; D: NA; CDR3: CASGWANVLTF; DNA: TGTGCCAGCGGTTGGGCCAACGTCCTGACTTTC
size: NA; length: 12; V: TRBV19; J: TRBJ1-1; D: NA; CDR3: CASSVRSTEAFF; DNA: TGTGCCAGTAGTGTCAGGAGCACTGAAGCTTTCTTT
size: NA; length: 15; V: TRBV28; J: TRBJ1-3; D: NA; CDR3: CASSLSGQGRNTIYF; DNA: TGTGCCAGCAGTTTAAGCGGGCAGGGGAGAAACACCATATATTTT
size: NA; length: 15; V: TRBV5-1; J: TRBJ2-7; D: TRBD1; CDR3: CASSLLGQGIYEQYF; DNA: TGCGCCAGCAGCTTGTTGGGACAGGGTATCTACGAGCAGTACTTC
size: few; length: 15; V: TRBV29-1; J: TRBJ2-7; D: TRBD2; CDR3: CSVAHTSGPGYEQYF; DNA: TGCAGCGTTGCCCACACTAGCGGACCAGGGTACGAGCAGTACTTC